Listed below are T cell receptor beta chains from one sample, sequenced in a study of response to subunit inactivated influenza vaccine. TCRdb re-derived calls from the RT-PCR reads in MiXCR, one entry per CDR3 protein. This sample has hundreds of thousands of distinct CDR3 sequences; 13% to 15% occur once, and the top ten carry 7.5% to 8%. This specimen was PBMCs from blood, taken around 14 days before vaccination. The receptors stem from a man aged 50-59 years who received an inactivated influenza vaccine. Both conserved end residues are part of each CDR3. Each record gives: J gene, clone size, V gene, D gene, CDR3 DNA, CDR3 protein. The D gene is left open where the match is weak. Some rows have no size entry. The others give once, few or many, or a class for an expanded clone.

j_call: TRBJ2-1; clone_size: many; v_call: TRBV6-2/TRBV6-3; d_call: -; cdr3_nt: TGTGCCAGCAGGAGGCCGGGCGGGGGCCAGACTATTTACAATGAGCAGTTCTTC; cdr3_aa: CASRRPGGGQTIYNEQFF
j_call: TRBJ2-5; clone_size: once; v_call: TRBV7-9; d_call: -; cdr3_nt: TGTGCCAGCAGCTTTGCAACTAGCTTTCTCCAAGAGACCCAGTACTTC; cdr3_aa: CASSFATSFLQETQYF
j_call: TRBJ2-7; clone_size: many; v_call: TRBV27; d_call: -; cdr3_nt: TGTGCCAGCAGTTTATCGCGCCTAGCAGGGGAGCAGTACTTC; cdr3_aa: CASSLSRLAGEQYF
j_call: TRBJ2-2; clone_size: few; v_call: TRBV7-9; d_call: -; cdr3_nt: TGTGCCAGCAGCGTCGGGACAGGCCGCGGGGGCGGGGAGCTGTGTTTT; cdr3_aa: CASSVGTGRGGGELCF
j_call: TRBJ1-3; clone_size: -; v_call: TRBV12-3/TRBV12-4; d_call: TRBD1; cdr3_nt: TGTGCCAGCAGCCCAATCCCGAGACAGGGGGCCGGAAACACCATATATTTT; cdr3_aa: CASSPIPRQGAGNTIYF
j_call: TRBJ2-5; clone_size: -; v_call: TRBV20-1; d_call: TRBD2; cdr3_nt: TGCAGTGCTATCAGGGCTAGCGGGGGGGACCAAGAGACCCAGTACTTC; cdr3_aa: CSAIRASGGDQETQYF
j_call: TRBJ2-3; clone_size: few; v_call: TRBV11-2; d_call: -; cdr3_nt: TGTGCCAGCAGCTTTAACCCCACAGATACGCAGTATTTT; cdr3_aa: CASSFNPTDTQYF
j_call: TRBJ2-2; clone_size: few; v_call: TRBV6-2/TRBV6-3; d_call: -; cdr3_nt: TGTGCCAGCGCGCTAGCGTCTTTCGGGGAGCTGTTTTTT; cdr3_aa: CASALASFGELFF
j_call: TRBJ2-7; clone_size: -; v_call: TRBV10-1; d_call: -; cdr3_nt: TGCGCCAGCAGTGAAACGGTTAGCTCCTACGAGCAGTACTTC; cdr3_aa: CASSETVSSYEQYF
j_call: TRBJ2-3; clone_size: -; v_call: TRBV3-1; d_call: TRBD2; cdr3_nt: TGTGCCAGCAGCCAAGCTCCGCTAGCGGCTGCCGGAGATACGCAGTATTTT; cdr3_aa: CASSQAPLAAAGDTQYF
j_call: TRBJ2-7; clone_size: few; v_call: TRBV6-2/TRBV6-3; d_call: -; cdr3_nt: TGTGCCAGCATCTCCGACGGAGGTCTATACGAGCAGTACTTC; cdr3_aa: CASISDGGLYEQYF
j_call: TRBJ2-2; clone_size: few; v_call: TRBV5-1; d_call: -; cdr3_nt: TGCGCCAGCAGCCTCTACGGCGACGGGGCGAACACCGGGGAGCTGTTTTTT; cdr3_aa: CASSLYGDGANTGELFF
j_call: TRBJ2-5; clone_size: few; v_call: TRBV3-1; d_call: TRBD2; cdr3_nt: TGTGCCAGCAGCCAAGGAGGGACTAGCGGAGAGACCCAGTACTTC; cdr3_aa: CASSQGGTSGETQYF